This T cell receptor (beta chain) comes out of a study of CD8 T cells in Susac syndrome. CDR1 is SQVTM and CDR2 is ANQGSEA in the germline V gene. V shed 6 bases and J 4 bases; nucleotides not matched to a gene: 9. CDR3 length: 14 amino acids. About this clonotype itself: Its target is not known.

The study sequenced TCR beta in blood CD8+ and CD4+ T cells. Regarding the study as a whole: Individuals included in the TCR sequencing and HLA analysis were acknowledged by the study to be relatively few in number.

RNA in amounts of roughly 0.5 to 1 ug was reverse transcribed with random hexamers. The CDR3 of TCR beta was amplified by immunoSEQ multiplex PCR across 54 Vbeta and 13 Jbeta. TCRdb fed the immunoSEQ multiplex PCR reads into MiXCR, producing one record per CDR3 protein. Of more than 150,000 distinct CDR3 sequences in the sample, approximately 94% were seen once. This receptor was identified in a human donor with Susac syndrome. Source material: CD4+ T cells from PBMCs. The gene calls are TRBV29-1 and TRBJ1-2, with 9 bases lining up with TRBD1. The DNA of the CDR3 is TGCAGCGTCCGGCCGGGACAGGGCGGCTATGGCTACACCTTC. Translation: CSVRPGQGGYGYTF. Variable domain in full (rest from reference TRBV29-1 and TRBJ1-2): SAVISQKPSRDICQRGTSLTIQCQVDSQVTMMFWYRQQPGQSLTLIATANQGSEATYESGFVIDKFPISRPNLTFSTLTVSNMSPEDSSIYLCSVRPGQGGYGYTFGSGTRLTVV.